The clone carrying this T cell receptor (beta chain) was seen only a few times. This sample is part of a study of graft-versus-host responses after intestinal transplantation. This CDR3 contains 15 residues. V was trimmed by 2 bases and J by 3 bases, leaving 12 bases between them. CDR1 SGHVS and CDR2 FQNEAQ come from the germline V gene. Here immunoSEQ multiplex PCR was the method, and the copy in TCRdb shows in-frame clones only, minus some. Of 6,800 or so clones in the sample, less than 40% were seen once. Each mixed lymphocyte reaction held around 200,000 CFSE-labeled responders and around 200,000 irradiated violet-dye-labeled stimulators. Upon completion of the reaction, proliferating CFSE-low responders, both CD3+CD4+ and CD3+CD8+, were sorted.

This TCR came from a human patient who was an organ donor for intestinal transplantation. Sequencing was performed on alloreactive CD8+ T cells from a mixed lymphocyte reaction culture, taken before transplantation. Indicated subset: CFSE-low proliferating T cells sorted from roughly 6-day pre-transplant mixed lymphocyte reaction (GvH or HvG direction). The rearrangement uses TRBV7-8 and TRBJ2-3; a possible D gene is TRBD2 (6 bases). CDR3 region: CASSLWGLNTDTQYF. CDR3 sequence (DNA): TGTGCCAGCAGCTTATGGGGACTCAATACAGATACGCAGTATTTT.